The entry that follows covers one TCR beta chain sequence. What it recognizes is unknown. These data come from a study of shared clonotypes between healthy human individuals. Study context: The composition of the donors was a couple of women and a few men aged 18 to 49.

Between the trimmed V and J ends, which lost 5 bases and 8 bases, there was a span of 18 bases. Germline values: CDR1 MDHEN, CDR2 SYDVKM. The CDR3 is 15 residues long. Replicate PCRs for unsorted PBMC used 300 ng DNA (around 30,000 T cell genomes). TCRdb's table, derived via immunoSEQ multiplex PCR, lists solely in-frame clones and lacks some. The sample lists approximately 480,000 clones, about 80% seen once, with about an eighth in the top ten. Whole-study results and caveats: Enrolling few donors narrowed the genetic and exposure-history diversity that was represented.

The sample taken for sequencing was PBMCs. The chain employs TRBV28 and TRBJ1-4; D gene ambiguous. The sequence came from a woman in her thirties or forties in good health. Some clones in this sample may be carry-over from other donors' samples. This chain's CDR3 is CASSPPLGGLEKLFF. The DNA of the CDR3 is TGTGCCAGCAGTCCCCCCCTGGGCGGTTTGGAAAAACTGTTTTTT.